What follows is one TCR beta chain and its context. Between the trimmed V and J ends, which lost 4 bases and 4 bases, there was a span of 11 bases. The length of the CDR3 is 14 residues. The V gene's germline CDR1 is SGHNT and CDR2 YYREEE (reference sequence). The sample comes from a study of shared T cell receptors in the human thymus. The table came from immunoSEQ multiplex PCR; TCRdb's copy has only in-frame clones and leaves some out. In the table there are under 450,000 clones, approximately 95% of which are singletons. Material for sequencing was thymocytes. J is TRBJ1-4 and V is TRBV5-4; maybe TRBD1 (5 bases). The sequence was obtained from a human donor. CDR3 DNA: TGTGCCAGCAGCCCCGGGACCCTTAATGAAAAACTGTTTTTT. Its translation: CASSPGTLNEKLFF.